This TCR beta chain is drawn from a study of human T cells and chemical hapten exposure. The library attached unique molecular identifiers to individual cDNA molecules. TCRdb re-derived calls from the reads in MiXCR, one entry per CDR3 protein. The sample includes approximately 4,100 distinct CDR3 sequences, almost 50% of them seen just once. The CDR3 sequence is 16 residues long. V was pared by 5 bases and J by 4 bases, with 9 bases of the junction left unmatched. Germline CDR1 is MDHEN and CDR2 is SYDVKM. Described treatment: therapeutic diphenylcyclopropenone sensitization with weekly scalp DPC. This chain uses TRBV28 with TRBJ2-1; the match to TRBD2 covers 9 bases. Specimen: whole blood, collected before DPC sensitization or 2, 6, or about 24 weeks after (not recorded which). This sequence originates from an adult with alopecia areata. Some clones in this sample may be carry-over from other donors' samples. This table probably holds off-target reads from a library built for another chain. The CDR3 bases are TGTGCCAGCAGTATTCCCGGGACTAGCCGGTACAATGAGCAGTTCTTC. This encodes CASSIPGTSRYNEQFF.